These 10 T cell receptor beta chains came from one sample sequenced in a study of T-cell reconstitution after alpha-beta-depleted transplantation in children. Unique molecular identifiers featured in how the TCRbeta library was prepared. TCRdb reprocessed the PCR reads via MiXCR and lists one record per CDR3 protein. This table holds approximately 240,000 distinct CDR3 sequences, under 9.5% found once. The starting material was PBMCs from the stem cell graft donor, obtained from the stem cell graft. The receptors come from a human donor who donated a stem cell graft to a child with acute lymphoblastic leukemia.

This rearrangement joins TRBV5-1 to TRBJ1-2, with 9 bases fitting TRBD1. The CDR3 runs to 14 residues. Germline V gene lookup returns CDR1 SGHRS and CDR2 YFSETQ. J was trimmed by 6 bases and V by 4 bases; bases with no gene match: 7. CDR3: CASSPNRGQNGYTF. The CDR3 coding sequence is TGCGCCAGCAGCCCCAACAGGGGGCAGAATGGCTACACCTTC.

The chain carries TRBV5-1 and TRBJ2-5, with 10 bases fitting TRBD2. After removal of 0 bases from V and 4 bases from J, the junction contained 9 bases not matched to a gene. The germline V gene has CDR1 SGHRS and CDR2 YFSETQ. The CDR3 loop spans 17 amino acids. CDR3 sequence: CASSLGQSAGGRETQYF. In DNA form, the CDR3 reads TGCGCCAGCAGCTTGGGGCAGTCAGCGGGGGGGCGAGAGACCCAGTACTTC.

V is TRBV20-1 and J is TRBJ2-7; 8 bases are shared with TRBD2. Germline V gives CDR1 DFQATT, CDR2 SNEGSKA (reference sequence). The CDR3 sequence is 12 residues long. J lost 2 bases, V lost 6 bases, and 3 bases had no gene match. CDR3 DNA: TGCAGTGCCGGGGGGGATACCTACGAGCAGTACTTC. Encoded protein: CSAGGDTYEQYF.

This clonotype was counted a few times. The rearrangement uses TRBV20-1 and TRBJ2-3; TRBD2 matches at 7 bases. The CDR3 consists of 13 residues. Germline trimming cut 6 bases from V and 6 bases from J; bases unmatched to any gene: 9. In germline, CDR1 is DFQATT, CDR2 SNEGSKA (reference sequence). The CDR3 region has the DNA TGCAGTGCCCCCAAAGGGGAGGGGGATACGCAGTATTTT. This gives the protein CSAPKGEGDTQYF.

V is TRBV7-8 and J is TRBJ1-6; 9 bases align to TRBD1. The junction had 6 bases not matched to a gene; V was cut back by 5 bases and J by 7 bases. The CDR3 has 15 amino acids. Germline assignment: CDR1 SGHVS and CDR2 FQNEAQ. CDR3 nucleotide sequence: TGTGCCAGCAGCGGTGGACAGGGGCCAAATTCACCCCTCCACTTT. Residues: CASSGGQGPNSPLHF.

In this sample, this clonotype turned up many times. This sequence joins TRBV5-1 and TRBJ2-1; D call uncertain. The CDR3 contains 13 residues. Germline CDR1 is SGHRS and CDR2 is YFSETQ. With 4 bases removed from V and 2 bases from J, the gap between germline ends came to 7 bases. In DNA, the CDR3 is TGCGCCAGCAGCCTGATTGCCTACAATGAGCAGTTCTTC. The encoded protein is CASSLIAYNEQFF. The whole variable domain, remainder taken from reference TRBV5-1 and TRBJ2-1, is KAGVTQTPRYLIKTRGQQVTLSCSPISGHRSVSWYQQTPGQGLQFLFEYFSETQRNKGNFPGRFSGRQFSNSRSEMNVSTLELGDSALYLCASSLIAYNEQFFGPGTRLTVL.

This clonotype was detected ten times or more. The chain links TRBV19 to TRBJ1-5; TRBD1 aligns across 7 bases. The V gene end was trimmed by 4 bases and the J gene end by 5 bases; junction bases not matched to a gene: 2. There are 13 residues in the CDR3. Germline lookup yields CDR1 LNHDA and CDR2 SQIVND (reference sequence). The CDR3: CASSTQGDQPQHF. CDR3 sequence (DNA): TGTGCCAGTAGTACCCAGGGGGATCAGCCCCAGCATTTT.

This clonotype was counted at least ten times. V and J are TRBV5-1 and TRBJ2-7; 8 bases fit TRBD1. The CDR3 loop spans 17 amino acids. Germline-derived CDR1 and CDR2 are SGHRS and YFSETQ. V lost 1 base and J lost 1; bases outside the gene matches: 10. This CDR3 reads CASSLFSETGVSYEQYF. The CDR3 bases are TGCGCCAGCAGCTTGTTTAGCGAGACAGGGGTTTCCTACGAGCAGTACTTC.

This clonotype came up many times. The genes are TRBV5-1 and TRBJ2-1; D tentatively reads TRBD1 or TRBD2 (5 bases each). Germline V gives CDR1 SGHRS, CDR2 YFSETQ. Trimming pared 1 base from V and 6 bases from J, leaving 14 bases between. The CDR3 runs to 15 residues. CDR3 region: CASSLKQAAVNEQFF. The CDR3, as DNA: TGCGCCAGCAGCTTGAAACAGGCAGCGGTCAATGAGCAGTTCTTC.

This clonotype was observed at least ten times. This chain uses TRBV20-1 with TRBJ1-1; 9 bases match TRBD1. The germline V gene encodes CDR1 DFQATT and CDR2 SNEGSKA (reference sequence). After removal of 5 bases from V and 6 bases from J, the junction contained 7 bases not matched to a gene. This CDR3 comprises 13 residues. CDR3 region: CSAVGQGWAEAFF. The CDR3 DNA is TGCAGTGCTGTTGGACAGGGGTGGGCTGAAGCTTTCTTT.